These 13 T cell receptor beta chains were sequenced from one sample in a study of blood T cell repertoires in COVID-19. Clones were read by immunoSEQ multiplex PCR, and TCRdb kept only the in-frame ones, dropping some. The sample gives 300,000 to 400,000 clones, 80% to 90% of which show up once; about 4% is in the top ten. Sequencing used PBMCs or T cells enriched from blood (not recorded which). These receptors all come from a woman aged 40 to 49 with acute COVID-19.

The genes are TRBV5-7 and TRBJ2-4, with D possibly matching TRBD2 (5 bases). TRBV5-7 belongs to the ORF category, with a function that is uncertain. The CDR3 extends over 14 amino acids. V lost 4 bases, J lost 5 bases, and 13 bases lay in between. The CDR3 sequence is CASSEGYPENIQYF. Here the CDR3 DNA reads TGTGCCAGCAGCGAGGGCTACCCAGAAAACATTCAGTACTTC.

The gene calls are TRBV7-9 and TRBJ1-2, with D possibly TRBD1 on 5 matching bases. Trimming cost V 2 bases and J 5 bases, with 12 bases left between them. Per germline, CDR1 SEHNR and CDR2 FQNEAQ (reference sequence). The CDR3 loop spans 14 amino acids. The CDR3 DNA follows: TGTGCCAGCAGCTTACCACAGGATCCTTATGGCTACACCTTC. This codes for CASSLPQDPYGYTF.

The chain links TRBV9 to TRBJ1-3, with 7 bases matching TRBD1. Germline V lookup: CDR1 SGDLS, CDR2 YYNGEE. The junction had 11 bases not matched to a gene; V was cut back by 3 bases and J by 2 bases. The CDR3 is made up of 17 amino acids. The CDR3 loop is CASSETTGRFAGNTIYF. The CDR3 coding sequence is TGTGCCAGCAGCGAGACGACAGGGAGGTTTGCTGGAAACACCATATATTTT. Drawing the rest from reference TRBV9 and TRBJ1-3, the complete variable domain is DSGVTQTPKHLITATGQRVTLRCSPRSGDLSVYWYQQSLDQGLQFLIQYYNGEERAKGNILERFSAQQFPDLHSELNLSSLELGDSALYFCASSETTGRFAGNTIYFGEGSWLTVV.

V is TRBV9 and J is TRBJ2-5; 9 bases agree with TRBD2. After removal of 2 bases from V and 2 bases from J, the junction contained 10 bases not matched to a gene. Germline CDR1 reads SGDLS; CDR2 reads YYNGEE. This CDR3 region has 17 residues. The CDR3 DNA is TGTGCCAGCAGCGTGTACTCCAGCGGGGGGTGGCAAGAGACCCAGTACTTC. Amino acids: CASSVYSSGGWQETQYF.

Here the CDR3 reads CASSQTGQLGQPQHF. The CDR3 nucleotides are TGTGCCAGCAGCCAGACGGGACAGTTAGGTCAGCCCCAGCATTTT. The V gene is TRBV3-1 (or the pseudogene TRBV3-2), the J gene TRBJ1-5; 7 bases are shared with TRBD1. Trimming took 3 bases from V and 6 from J; bases not matched to a gene: 8. CDR3 size: 15 residues. Germline CDR1 LGHDT, CDR2 YNNKEL (reference sequence).

The genes are TRBV7-2 and TRBJ1-2; 12 bases are a match to TRBD1. The germline V gene encodes CDR1 SGHTA and CDR2 FQGNSA. This CDR3 is built from 17 residues. The junction had 8 bases not matched to a gene; V was cut back by 0 bases and J by 6 bases. For the CDR3, the DNA is TGTGCCAGCAGCTTAGCGGGGACAGGGGGCGTTCCAAATGGCTACACCTTC. This translates into CASSLAGTGGVPNGYTF. Filled out from reference TRBV7-2 and TRBJ1-2, the complete variable domain reads GAGVSQSPSNKVTEKGKDVELRCDPISGHTALYWYRQSLGQGLEFLIYFQGNSAPDKSGLPSDRFSAERTGGSVSTLTIQRTQQEDSAVYLCASSLAGTGGVPNGYTFGSGTRLTVV.

The chain combines TRBV7-2 with TRBJ2-7; 9 positions match TRBD2. This CDR3 has 14 residues. The junction had 4 bases not matched to a gene; V was cut back by 4 bases and J by 3 bases. CDR1 is SGHTA, CDR2 FQGNSA, per germline. CDR3 in amino acids: CASSSRTSVYEQYF. For the CDR3, the DNA is TGTGCCAGCAGCTCAAGGACTAGCGTCTACGAGCAGTACTTC.

Note on this clone: The identical CDR3 is also encoded by other nucleotide sequences in the sample. The J gene is TRBJ1-4, the V gene TRBV11-2, with 7 bases matching TRBD1. With 5 bases clipped from V and 8 bases from J, the junction kept 5 bases outside the gene matches. CDR1 is SGHAT and CDR2 is FQNNGV in the germline V gene. The CDR3 is 13 residues long. In DNA, the CDR3 is TGTGCCAGCAGCCTGGGGACAGCCGAAAAACTGTTTTTT. This translates into CASSLGTAEKLFF.

This chain uses TRBV28 with TRBJ2-2, with a tentative D call TRBD1 (5 bases). Germline CDR1 reads MDHEN; CDR2 reads SYDVKM. The CDR3 has 13 residues. Trimming removed 4 bases from V and 4 bases from J, with 7 bases in between. The CDR3 here is CASSSQGTGELFF. CDR3 sequence (DNA): TGTGCCAGCAGTTCTCAGGGCACCGGGGAGCTGTTTTTT.

The CDR3: CASSFATGYEKLFF. In DNA form, the CDR3 reads TGTGCCAGTAGTTTCGCGACAGGGTATGAAAAACTGTTTTTT. The rearrangement uses TRBV19 and TRBJ1-4, with 7 bases fitting TRBD1. V lost 5 bases to trimming and J lost 6 bases; unmatched junction nucleotides: 6. This CDR3 contains 14 residues. Germline V gene lookup returns CDR1 LNHDA and CDR2 SQIVND (reference sequence).

This chain uses TRBV7-9 with TRBJ1-6, with 9 positions matching TRBD1. The CDR3 is 16 residues long. Germline-derived CDR1 and CDR2 are SEHNR and FQNEAQ (reference sequence). Trimming removed 3 bases from V and 8 bases from J; junction bases left unmatched: 8. CDR3 region: CASSFSRWDRDSPLHF. The CDR3 DNA reads TGTGCCAGCAGCTTCTCTCGTTGGGACAGGGATTCACCCCTCCACTTT.

The chain joins TRBV6-4 to TRBJ1-2, with a weak D call TRBD1 (5 bases). There are 13 residues in the CDR3. Trimming pared 2 bases from V and 3 bases from J, leaving 7 bases between. The germline CDR1 and CDR2 sequences are MRHNA and SNTAGT. The CDR3 sequence: CASSDGGDYGYTF. The CDR3 nucleotides read TGTGCCAGCAGTGACGGGGGGGACTATGGCTACACCTTC.

The genes are TRBV4-3 and TRBJ1-4; D unresolved. Trimming stripped 1 base from V and 7 bases from J, with 19 bases between. CDR3 length: 17 residues. Germline CDR1 LGHNA, CDR2 YSLEER. The CDR3 protein is CASSQVYLSGPGEKLFF. The DNA for the CDR3 is TGCGCCAGCAGCCAAGTTTATCTGTCGGGTCCTGGTGAAAAACTGTTTTTT.